The 16 T cell receptor beta chains presented below share a single source sample, sequenced in a study of cytomegalovirus exposure and HLA in healthy donors. Primers: 60 Vbeta forward and 13 Jbeta reverse. Only in-frame clones appear in the TCRdb table, and some are missing; sequencing was by immunoSEQ multiplex PCR. Of about 130,000 clones in the sample, about 80% are singletons; the top ten hold approximately 3%. Sequencing used PBMCs. The receptors here all came from a boy younger than 10 in good health and CMV-seronegative.

The V gene is TRBV19, the J gene TRBJ2-1, with TRBD1 matching over 7 bases. This CDR3 is built from 15 residues. The V and J ends lost 10 bases and 3 bases, in that order; junction bases with no gene match: 12. Germline CDR1 and CDR2: LNHDA and SQIVND (reference sequence). The DNA of the CDR3 is TGTGCCACCGAGACCGGGACAGCTTACTACAATGAGCAGTTCTTC. Translated, it gives CATETGTAYYNEQFF.

The chain employs TRBV4-3 and TRBJ1-5, with 8 bases identical to TRBD1. The CDR3 is 15 residues long. With V trimmed by 5 bases and J by 4 bases, 7 bases remained unmatched. Germline values: CDR1 LGHNA, CDR2 YSLEER. This chain's CDR3 is CASSYTRDRNQPQHF. CDR3 DNA: TGCGCCAGCAGCTACACTCGGGACAGGAATCAGCCCCAGCATTTT.

This chain uses TRBV13 with TRBJ2-1, with TRBD1 matching 7 bases. The CDR3 extends over 13 amino acids. V lost 5 bases, J lost 8 bases, and 6 bases stayed unmatched. The germline V gene encodes CDR1 PRHDT and CDR2 FYEKMQ (reference sequence). The CDR3 loop is CASSLRQGDEQFF. CDR3 coding DNA: TGTGCCAGCAGCCTCAGACAGGGAGATGAGCAGTTCTTC.

The gene calls are TRBV6-1 and TRBJ2-7; possible D gene TRBD2, 6 bases. CDR1 is MNHNS and CDR2 is SASEGT in the germline V gene. The V and J ends lost 6 bases and 2 bases respectively, with 14 bases between them. CDR3 length: 14 amino acids. The CDR3 spells CASRPGLPPYEQYV. The DNA of the CDR3 is TGTGCCAGCAGACCGGGACTTCCACCCTACGAGCAGTACGTC.

This clone has a handful of counts. The V call is TRBV4-3, the J call TRBJ1-2; maybe TRBD1 (6 bases). CDR1 and CDR2 (germline): LGHNA, YSLEER. Trimming cost V 1 base and J 2 bases, with 8 bases left between them. The CDR3 has 14 amino acids. The chain's CDR3 is CASSQAQGNYGYTF. DNA for the CDR3: TGCGCCAGCAGCCAAGCACAGGGCAACTATGGCTACACCTTC.

This sequence joins TRBV14 and TRBJ1-5; D not certain. The CDR3 has 16 amino acids. The germline V gene encodes CDR1 SGHDN and CDR2 FVKESK. V was trimmed by 3 bases and J by 4 bases, leaving 16 bases between them. This CDR3 is CASSQPGAGRNQPQHF. CDR3 nucleotide sequence: TGTGCCAGCAGCCAGCCCGGCGCGGGGAGGAATCAGCCCCAGCATTTT.

V is TRBV25-1 and J is TRBJ2-1; 8 bases line up with TRBD1. Germline values: CDR1 MGHDK, CDR2 SYGVNS. With 7 bases clipped from V and 5 bases from J, the junction kept 19 bases outside the gene matches. This CDR3 spans 18 amino acids. In DNA, the CDR3 is TGTGCCAGCATGAGCCCTGGGCGCAGGGGGCATATCGACAATGAGCAGTTCTTC. It specifies CASMSPGRRGHIDNEQFF.

V gene TRBV19 combines with J gene TRBJ2-2, with D possibly TRBD1 on 5 matching bases. The germline CDR1 and CDR2 sequences are LNHDA and SQIVND (reference sequence). The CDR3 is 15 residues long. V shed 5 bases and J shed 3 bases, with 13 bases lying between them. The DNA of the CDR3 is TGTGCCAGTAGTCCGTCCTCGACAGACACCGGGGAGCTGTTTTTT. Its translation: CASSPSSTDTGELFF.

This clone showed up just a few times. At one end, the junction sequence differs from germline, possibly due to a read error. The chain combines TRBV4-1 with TRBJ2-7; 8 bases align to TRBD2. Germline assignment: CDR1 MGHRA and CDR2 YSYEKL. The CDR3 runs to 15 residues. CDR3 in DNA: TGCGCCAGCAGTCAAGACGGGACTAGCTCCTACGAGCAGTACTTC. Its protein is CASSQDGTSSYEQYF.

The genes are TRBV29-1 and TRBJ1-1, with TRBD1 identical over 7 bases. With 4 bases clipped from V and 7 bases from J, the junction kept 15 bases outside the gene matches. Germline V gene sequence: CDR1 SQVTM, CDR2 ANQGSEA. This CDR3 contains 15 residues. CDR3 bases: TGCAGCGTTGCCAATATCGGACAGGCACTATTTGAAGCTTTCTTT. This codes for CSVANIGQALFEAFF.

The chain carries TRBV19 and TRBJ2-2; unclear D gene. Germline V gene lookup returns CDR1 LNHDA and CDR2 SQIVND (reference sequence). The CDR3 contains 14 residues. V gave up 6 bases and J gave up 0 bases, with 8 bases separating them. The CDR3 is CASSWQSNTGELFF. The CDR3 region has the DNA TGTGCCAGTAGCTGGCAGTCGAACACCGGGGAGCTGTTTTTT.

The genes are TRBV7-2 and TRBJ1-4; possible D gene TRBD1, 6 bases. V gave up 8 bases and J gave up 4 bases, with 14 bases separating them. The CDR3 is 14 amino acids. Germline lookup yields CDR1 SGHTA and CDR2 FQGNSA. For the CDR3, the DNA is TGTGCCAGCTCTCGACAGGCCCTTAATGAAAAACTGTTTTTT. Translation: CASSRQALNEKLFF.

CDR3: CASSLTTGEKLFF. The CDR3 region has the DNA TGTGCCAGCAGCTTGACGACAGGGGAAAAACTGTTTTTT. The rearrangement uses TRBV5-5 and TRBJ1-4; 7 bases are a match to TRBD1. The CDR3 length is 13 residues. Germline CDR1 reads SGHKS; CDR2 reads YYEKEE (reference sequence). V dropped 1 base and J dropped 8; count of bases not matched to a gene: 2.

V usage is TRBV6-6 and J usage is TRBJ1-1, with 9 bases lining up with TRBD1. V shed 4 bases and J 4 bases; nucleotides not matched to a gene: 4. The germline CDR1 and CDR2 sequences are MNHNY and SVGAGI (reference sequence). The CDR3 is 14 residues long. Here the CDR3 reads CASSLGQGGTEAFF. CDR3 DNA: TGTGCCAGCAGTTTGGGACAGGGAGGCACTGAAGCTTTCTTT.

V usage is TRBV7-2 and J usage is TRBJ1-2, with D hard to call. Trimming pared 5 bases from V and 0 bases from J, leaving 22 bases between. The CDR3 runs to 18 residues. From germline, CDR1 is SGHTA and CDR2 FQGNSA. The CDR3 is CASSPLGTESAANYGYTF. As DNA, the CDR3 is TGTGCCAGCAGCCCGTTAGGAACAGAAAGTGCAGCTAACTATGGCTACACCTTC.

This clone was counted between two and nine times. The chain combines TRBV4-3 with TRBJ1-1; D possibly corresponds to TRBD1 (6 bases). V was trimmed by 0 bases and J by 0 bases, leaving 11 bases between them. Germline CDR1 LGHNA, CDR2 YSLEER. The CDR3 covers 16 residues. The CDR3 protein is CASSQDRAGVNTEAFF. The CDR3, as DNA: TGCGCCAGCAGCCAAGATCGGGCAGGGGTGAACACTGAAGCTTTCTTT.